What follows are 26 T cell receptor beta chains derived from one specimen sequenced in a study of cytotoxic CD8 clonotypes in ibrutinib-treated CLL. Produced via immunoSEQ multiplex PCR; TCRdb's table is partial and in-frame only. The table lists roughly 180,000 clones, about 80% of them singletons, with about 4.6% in the top ten. Sample: PBMCs, taken after 24 months of ibrutinib treatment. All receptors derive from a human donor with chronic lymphocytic leukemia.

The V call is TRBV6-6, the J call TRBJ1-1; tentative D call: TRBD1 (5 bases). This CDR3 region has 13 residues. V was cut by 7 bases and J by 8 bases, with 17 bases left in between. Germline CDR1 reads MNHNY; CDR2 reads SVGAGI (reference sequence). This CDR3 reads CASTPGSGEEAFF. CDR3 nucleotide sequence: TGTGCCAGCACCCCAGGCTCGGGGGAGGAAGCTTTCTTT.

The chain combines TRBV28 with TRBJ2-1; D not certain. Germline V gene lookup returns CDR1 MDHEN and CDR2 SYDVKM. Trimming removed 5 bases from V and 9 bases from J, with 8 bases in between. The CDR3 extends over 11 amino acids. CDR3 amino acids: CASSPRSEQFF. In nucleotides, the CDR3 is TGTGCCAGCAGTCCACGGAGTGAGCAGTTCTTC.

The chain has TRBV7-9 and TRBJ1-5, with D perhaps matching TRBD1 (5 bases). Germline V lookup: CDR1 SEHNR, CDR2 FQNEAQ (reference sequence). This CDR3 region has 17 residues. V was clipped by 5 bases and J by 4 bases, with 21 bases between them. This CDR3 is CASSPGHPQMANQPQHF. The CDR3 DNA is TGTGCCAGCAGCCCCGGACACCCCCAGATGGCAAATCAGCCCCAGCATTTT.

The V call is TRBV28, the J call TRBJ2-6; unclear D gene. V lost 5 bases, J lost 4 bases, and 12 bases lay in between. Germline V gene data show CDR1 as MDHEN and CDR2 as SYDVKM. The length of the CDR3 is 15 residues. The DNA of the CDR3 is TGTGCCAGCAGTCCAATTTCGAAGGGGGCCAACGTCCTGACTTTC. Protein sequence: CASSPISKGANVLTF.

Here the CDR3 DNA reads TGTGCCAGCAGTCCCGGACTAGCGGGAGCCTCAGATACGCAGTATTTT. This translates into CASSPGLAGASDTQYF. The chain combines TRBV6-4 with TRBJ2-3; TRBD2 matches at 13 bases. The CDR3 is made up of 16 amino acids. Germline-derived CDR1 and CDR2 are MRHNA and SNTAGT. V shed 5 bases and J 4 bases; nucleotides not matched to a gene: 6.

This clone was seen repeatedly, ten times or more. The genes are TRBV30 and TRBJ1-6; D gene uncertain. Trimming pared 4 bases from V and 8 bases from J, leaving 12 bases between. CDR1 is GTSNPN, CDR2 SVGIG, per germline (reference sequence). This CDR3 is 13 amino acids long. In nucleotides, the CDR3 is TGTGCCTGGACCGATTGGAGGGATTCACCCCTCCACTTT. Translated, it gives CAWTDWRDSPLHF.

V is TRBV18 and J is TRBJ2-1; TRBD1 matches 7 bases. CDR1 is KGHSH, CDR2 LQKENI, per germline. The V and J ends lost 3 bases and 0 bases, in that order; junction bases with no gene match: 5. The CDR3 sequence is 16 residues long. The CDR3 DNA sequence: TGTGCCAGCTCACCGCCGACAGGGAGCTCCTACAATGAGCAGTTCTTC. This gives the protein CASSPPTGSSYNEQFF.

The rearrangement links TRBV6-5 to TRBJ2-3; 12 nucleotides align to TRBD1. CDR3 length equals 14 residues. Germline values: CDR1 MNHEY, CDR2 SVGAGI. V trimming: 8 bases; J trimming: 4 bases; junction bases outside the gene matches: 4. CDR3 coding DNA: TGTGCCAGCTCCGGGACAGGGGGCGCAGATACGCAGTATTTT. The encoded protein is CASSGTGGADTQYF.

This clone was detected only a few times. The chain recombines TRBV28 with TRBJ2-7; TRBD1 agrees at 7 bases. J lost 6 bases, V lost 7 bases, and 6 bases had no gene match. Per germline, CDR1 MDHEN and CDR2 SYDVKM. This CDR3 spans 12 amino acids. The CDR3 DNA follows: TGTGCCAGCACCCCAGGGGGTTTCGAGCAGTACTTC. As protein: CASTPGGFEQYF.

This clone came up once. The V call is TRBV15, the J call TRBJ2-1, with 7 bases aligning to TRBD2. The trim removed 6 bases at V and 7 bases at J, leaving 6 bases unmatched. Germline V gene data show CDR1 as LNHNV and CDR2 as YYDKDF (reference sequence). The CDR3 is 13 amino acids. In DNA, the CDR3 is TGTGCCACCAGAGGGACTATAGGGAATGAGCAGTTCTTC. It encodes CATRGTIGNEQFF. Looking up the rest from reference TRBV15 and TRBJ2-1 gives the full variable domain: DAMVIQNPRYQVTQFGKPVTLSCSQTLNHNVMYWYQQKSSQAPKLLFHYYDKDFNNEADTPDNFQSRRPNTSFCFLDIRSPGLGDTAMYLCATRGTIGNEQFFGPGTRLTVL.

As regards this clone: Additional DNA sequences in this sample encode the identical CDR3. J is TRBJ2-1 and V is TRBV15, with a possible D match to TRBD1 (6 bases). The ends were cut back, 5 bases at V and 0 bases at J, with 11 bases in the middle. The length of the CDR3 is 15 residues. Germline CDR1 LNHNV, CDR2 YYDKDF (reference sequence). The CDR3, as DNA: TGTGCCACCAGCCCCGACAGGAGCTCCTACAATGAGCAGTTCTTC. Protein sequence: CATSPDRSSYNEQFF.

The chain is built from TRBV21-1 and TRBJ1-4; the D call of TRBD1 is as the table states it, not checked on the DNA. TRBV21-1 has pseudogene status. The CDR3 is made up of 14 amino acids. Written as DNA, the CDR3 is TGTGCCAGCAGCCGGACAGCCGCTAATGAAAAACTGTTTTTT. Residues: CASSRTAANEKLFF.

V usage is TRBV4-3 and J usage is TRBJ1-4; D unclear. CDR1 and CDR2 (germline): LGHNA, YSLEER. V gave up 4 bases and J gave up 4 bases, with 13 bases separating them. This CDR3 has 15 amino acids. CDR3 sequence (DNA): TGCGCCAGCAGCCGGAGGAGAGCCGTTAATGAAAAACTGTTTTTT. It is translated as CASSRRRAVNEKLFF.

The V call is TRBV19, the J call TRBJ1-1; TRBD1 might be the D (6 bases). This CDR3 region has 16 residues. In germline, CDR1 is LNHDA, CDR2 SQIVND (reference sequence). V lost 0 bases, J lost 1 base, and 12 bases lay in between. Written as DNA, the CDR3 is TGTGCCAGTAGTATAGACGGCGCAGGGGCGAACACTGAAGCTTTCTTT. Amino acid sequence: CASSIDGAGANTEAFF.

The V gene is TRBV28, the J gene TRBJ2-5, with TRBD1 matching over 8 bases. CDR1 MDHEN and CDR2 SYDVKM come from the germline V gene. J lost 4 bases, V lost 6 bases, and 10 bases had no gene match. The CDR3 totals 15 residues. CDR3 bases: TGTGCCAGCAGCCTAGTGGGCGACAGGGGAGAGACCCAGTACTTC. Protein: CASSLVGDRGETQYF.

The rearrangement links TRBV25-1 to TRBJ1-4; D might be TRBD1 (6 bases). Germline values: CDR1 MGHDK, CDR2 SYGVNS. This CDR3 spans 13 amino acids. V lost 6 bases, J lost 7 bases, and 12 bases lay in between. This chain's CDR3 is CASRLGASEKLFF. The CDR3 DNA is TGTGCCAGCAGGTTGGGGGCCAGTGAAAAACTGTTTTTT.

Note on this clone: Other DNA sequences of this sample code for an identical CDR3. The CDR3 sequence: CASSFRETQYF. The DNA of the CDR3 is TGTGCCAGCAGCTTTCGGGAGACCCAGTACTTC. The V gene is TRBV7-2, the J gene TRBJ2-5; no firm D call. Trimming pared 3 bases from V and 5 bases from J, leaving 4 bases between. The CDR3 consists of 11 residues. Per the germline V gene, CDR1 is SGHTA and CDR2 is FQGNSA.

The V call is TRBV5-5, the J call TRBJ1-2, with 10 bases matching TRBD1. V lost 1 base, J lost 8 bases, and 8 bases stayed unmatched. CDR3 length: 15 amino acids. The germline CDR1 and CDR2 sequences are SGHKS and YYEKEE (reference sequence). The CDR3 is CASSLWETGGHGYTF. Written as DNA, the CDR3 is TGTGCCAGCAGCTTGTGGGAGACAGGGGGCCACGGCTACACCTTC.

The chain uses TRBV7-3 and TRBJ1-2; 8 bases are shared with TRBD1. This CDR3 is built from 15 residues. CDR1 SGHTA and CDR2 FQGTGA come from the germline V gene. Unmatched junction bases numbered 7, after V lost 5 bases and J lost 2 bases. The CDR3 here is CASSPGQGLNYGYTF. The CDR3 DNA is TGTGCCAGCAGCCCCGGACAGGGATTGAACTATGGCTACACCTTC.

This chain connects TRBV9 to TRBJ1-1, with 9 positions matching TRBD1. In germline, CDR1 is SGDLS, CDR2 YYNGEE. V shed 0 bases, J shed 5 bases, and the junction held 2 bases outside the gene matches. There are 14 residues in the CDR3. This CDR3 is CASSVGTGATEAFF. The CDR3 nucleotides are TGTGCCAGCAGCGTAGGGACAGGGGCGACTGAAGCTTTCTTT.

J is TRBJ1-1 and V is TRBV28; 10 bases are shared with TRBD1. Germline CDR1 is MDHEN and CDR2 is SYDVKM. V lost 11 bases to trimming and J lost 5 bases; unmatched junction nucleotides: 5. The CDR3 length is 12 residues. This CDR3 is CAHRTGGTEAFF. As DNA, the CDR3 is TGTGCCCACAGGACAGGGGGGACTGAAGCTTTCTTT.

The chain uses TRBV28 and TRBJ1-1; a weak D match, TRBD1 (5 bases). The CDR3 is made up of 13 amino acids. Germline assignment: CDR1 MDHEN and CDR2 SYDVKM. V was shortened by 5 bases and J by 6 bases, with 13 bases between the two germline ends. CDR3 region: CASSAYGDPEAFF. In DNA, the CDR3 is TGTGCCAGCAGTGCTTATGGGGACCCTGAAGCTTTCTTT.

The chain has TRBV6-6 and TRBJ2-7; the match to TRBD1 covers 10 bases. Germline lookup yields CDR1 MNHNY and CDR2 SVGAGI (reference sequence). The length of the CDR3 is 16 residues. J gave up 6 bases and V 2 bases, and 10 bases lay outside the gene matches. CDR3 in DNA: TGTGCCAGCAGTTACCCAGGGACAGGGGATTTCTGCGAGCAGTACTTC. This codes for CASSYPGTGDFCEQYF.

The V and J genes are TRBV11-2 and TRBJ2-1; a weak D match, TRBD1 (5 bases). The CDR3 runs 15 residues. Per germline, CDR1 SGHAT and CDR2 FQNNGV. V was clipped by 4 bases and J by 8 bases, with 18 bases between them. CDR3 in amino acids: CASSSGLGHWDEQFF. As DNA, the CDR3 is TGTGCCAGCAGCTCAGGGTTGGGGCACTGGGATGAGCAGTTCTTC.

This rearrangement joins TRBV18 to TRBJ2-1; no clear D. Germline assignment: CDR1 KGHSH and CDR2 LQKENI. Trimming removed 6 bases at V and 3 bases at J, with 9 bases between. This CDR3 region has 13 residues. The CDR3 bases are TGTGCCAGCTCGACCATGGACTACAATGAGCAGTTCTTC. Its protein is CASSTMDYNEQFF.

The chain joins TRBV10-3 to TRBJ2-6, with D maybe TRBD2 (5 bases). Germline CDR1 ENHRY, CDR2 SYGVKD. Trimming left V 2 bases short and J 0 bases short, with 11 bases between. The CDR3 runs to 17 residues. Here the CDR3 reads CAISEGSYSSGANVLTF. In DNA, the CDR3 is TGTGCCATCAGTGAGGGGAGCTACAGCTCTGGGGCCAACGTCCTGACTTTC.